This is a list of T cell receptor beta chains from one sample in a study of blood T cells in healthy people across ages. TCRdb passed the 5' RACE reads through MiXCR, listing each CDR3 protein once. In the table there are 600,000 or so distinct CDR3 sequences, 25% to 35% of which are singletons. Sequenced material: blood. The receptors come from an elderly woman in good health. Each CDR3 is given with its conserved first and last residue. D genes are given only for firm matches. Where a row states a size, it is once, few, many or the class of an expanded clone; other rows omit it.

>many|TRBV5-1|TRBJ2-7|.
CASSLGTEYEQYF
TGCGCCAGCAGCTTGGGTACAGAATACGAGCAGTACTTC
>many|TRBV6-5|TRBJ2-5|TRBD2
CASSASGARGETQYF
TGTGCCAGCAGCGCTAGCGGGGCACGAGGGGAGACCCAGTACTTC
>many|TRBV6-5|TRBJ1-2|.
CASSRTQGRYGYTF
TGTGCCAGCAGCCGAACCCAAGGACGGTATGGCTACACCTTC
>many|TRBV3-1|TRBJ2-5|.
CASSQDLKEIETQYF
TGTGCCAGCAGCCAAGATCTCAAGGAGATCGAGACCCAGTACTTC
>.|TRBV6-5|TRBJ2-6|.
CASRDHPSGANVLTF
TGTGCCAGCAGAGACCACCCCTCTGGGGCCAACGTCCTGACTTTC
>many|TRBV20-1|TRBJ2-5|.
CSAPGRDQETQYF
TGCAGTGCCCCCGGACGGGACCAAGAGACCCAGTACTTC
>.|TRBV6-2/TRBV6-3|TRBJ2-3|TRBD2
CASSYGLAGGPGTDTQYF
TGTGCCAGCAGTTACGGTCTAGCGGGGGGACCGGGCACAGATACGCAGTATTTT
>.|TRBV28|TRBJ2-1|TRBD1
CASSMGQGCNEQFF
TGTGCCAGCAGTATGGGACAGGGGTGCAATGAGCAGTTCTTC
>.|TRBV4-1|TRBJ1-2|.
CASSQVPTEGWGYTF
TGCGCCAGCAGCCAAGTACCGACGGAGGGTTGGGGCTACACCTTC
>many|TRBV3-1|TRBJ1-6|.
CASRLRRANSPLHF
TGTGCCAGCAGGCTTAGGAGGGCCAATTCACCCCTCCACTTT
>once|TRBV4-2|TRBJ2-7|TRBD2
CASSQDRGAVAGVEQYF
TGTGCCAGCAGCCAAGACCGAGGTGCGGTCGCGGGGGTCGAGCAGTACTTC
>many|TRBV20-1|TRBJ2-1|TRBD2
CSARSGGTFEFDEQFF
TGCAGTGCTAGATCGGGGGGGACTTTTGAGTTTGATGAGCAGTTCTTC
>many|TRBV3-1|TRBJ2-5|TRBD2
CASSQPPYPGLASRGETQYF
TGTGCCAGCAGCCAACCACCTTACCCGGGACTAGCCTCGAGAGGGGAGACCCAGTACTTC
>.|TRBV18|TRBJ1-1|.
CASSPPETGEGLNAEAFF
TGTGCCAGCTCACCACCCGAAACAGGAGAGGGTTTGAACGCTGAAGCTTTCTTT
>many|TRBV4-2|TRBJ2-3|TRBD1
CASSQEVTGAGGDTQYF
TGTGCCAGCAGCCAAGAAGTAACAGGGGCTGGTGGAGATACGCAGTATTTT
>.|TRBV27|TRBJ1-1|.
CASGPPGTEAFF
TGTGCCAGTGGCCCCCCGGGCACTGAAGCTTTCTTT
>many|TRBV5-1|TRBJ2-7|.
CASSLVAARYEQYF
TGCGCCAGCAGCTTGGTGGCAGCTCGGTACGAGCAGTACTTC
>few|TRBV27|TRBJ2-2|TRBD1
CASRAQGATGELFF
TGTGCCAGCAGAGCCCAGGGGGCCACCGGGGAGCTGTTTTTT
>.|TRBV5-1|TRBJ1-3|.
CASSPGDTRNTIYF
TGCGCCAGCAGCCCGGGGGACACCCGAAACACCATATATTTT
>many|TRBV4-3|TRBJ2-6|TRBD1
CASSQGQGTVFAGANVLTF
TGCGCCAGCAGCCAAGGACAGGGCACTGTATTTGCTGGGGCCAACGTCCTGACTTTC
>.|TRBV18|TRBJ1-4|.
CASSIGPWDGEKLFF
TGTGCCAGCTCTATCGGACCCTGGGACGGGGAAAAACTGTTTTTT
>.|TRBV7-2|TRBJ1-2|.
CASSLGGGEGVYGYTF
TGTGCCAGCAGCCTCGGCGGGGGGGAAGGGGTCTATGGCTACACCTTC
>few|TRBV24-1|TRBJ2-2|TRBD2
CATRPSGVGNTGELFF
TGTGCCACCCGGCCTAGCGGGGTAGGGAACACCGGGGAGCTGTTTTTT
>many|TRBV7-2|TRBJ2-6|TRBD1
CASSPHRGSGANVLTF
TGTGCCAGCAGCCCCCACAGGGGCTCTGGGGCCAACGTCCTGACTTTC
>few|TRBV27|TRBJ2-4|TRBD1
CASRFTGQGLEAKNIQYF
TGTGCCAGCAGATTTACGGGACAGGGGCTTGAAGCCAAAAACATTCAGTACTTC
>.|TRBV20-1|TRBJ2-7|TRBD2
CSARDRASGRYEQYF
TGCAGTGCTAGAGATCGGGCTAGCGGGAGGTACGAGCAGTACTTC
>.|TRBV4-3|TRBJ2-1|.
CASSQDLVAGGNNERFF
.
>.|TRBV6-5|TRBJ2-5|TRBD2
CASSWTSGEGETQYF
TGTGCCAGCAGTTGGACTAGCGGGGAGGGGGAGACCCAGTACTTC
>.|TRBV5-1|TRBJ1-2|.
CASRTDVSYGYTF
TGCGCCAGCAGGACCGACGTGAGCTATGGCTACACCTTC
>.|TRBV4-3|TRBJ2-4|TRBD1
CASSQERGQAAYF
TGCGCCAGCAGCCAAGAGCGCGGACAGGCCGCGTACTTC
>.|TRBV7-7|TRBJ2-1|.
CASSPLHRSTMSEQFF
TGTGCTAGCAGCCCATTACACCGGTCCACTATGAGTGAGCAGTTCTTC
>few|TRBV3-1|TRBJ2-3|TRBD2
CASSPRGAGGGLVSDTQYF
TGTGCCAGCAGCCCGAGGGGGGCCGGCGGGGGGCTCGTATCCGATACGCAGTATTTT
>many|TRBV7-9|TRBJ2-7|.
CASSLPQGLRGVGEQYF
TGTGCCAGCAGCTTACCCCAGGGACTCCGTGGGGTCGGCGAGCAGTACTTC
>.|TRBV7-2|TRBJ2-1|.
CASSQGTFPGNEQFF
TGTGCCAGCAGCCAAGGGACCTTCCCTGGAAATGAGCAGTTCTTC
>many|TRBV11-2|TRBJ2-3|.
CASSPPQDTQYF
TGTGCCAGCAGCCCCCCCCAGGATACGCAGTATTTT
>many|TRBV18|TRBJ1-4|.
CASSPRANEKLFF
TGTGCCAGCTCACCACGGGCTAATGAAAAACTGTTTTTT
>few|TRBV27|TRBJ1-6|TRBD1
CASRGRQGANSPLHF
TGTGCCAGCAGGGGAAGACAGGGGGCAAATTCACCCCTCCACTTT
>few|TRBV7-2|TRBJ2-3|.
CASSEQGGFRTDTQYF
TGTGCCAGCAGCGAACAAGGGGGTTTCCGCACAGATACGCAGTATTTT
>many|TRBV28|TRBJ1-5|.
CASSLWGGDGQPQHF
TGTGCCAGCAGTTTATGGGGGGGCGACGGACAGCCCCAGCATTTT
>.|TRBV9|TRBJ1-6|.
CASSVGSRSNSPLHF
TGTGCCAGCAGCGTAGGCAGCCGTTCTAATTCACCCCTCCACTTT
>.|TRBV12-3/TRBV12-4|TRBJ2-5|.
CASSPSQQAKGETQYF
TGTGCCAGCAGCCCTTCTCAACAGGCGAAAGGGGAGACCCAGTACTTC
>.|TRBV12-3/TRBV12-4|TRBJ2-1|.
CASSITGTYNEQFF
TGTGCCAGCAGTATCACAGGAACCTACAATGAGCAGTTCTTC
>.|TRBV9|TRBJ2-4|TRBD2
CASSVGTLYAGENIQYF
TGTGCCAGCAGCGTAGGGACACTATACGCGGGGGAAAACATTCAGTACTTC
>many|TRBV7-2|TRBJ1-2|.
CASSLWGGGYTF
TGTGCCAGCAGCTTATGGGGCGGTGGCTACACCTTC
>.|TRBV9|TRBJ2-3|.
CASSVESGLHTDTQYF
TGTGCCAGCAGCGTAGAATCGGGACTCCACACAGATACGCAGTATTTT
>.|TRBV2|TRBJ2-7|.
CANSWNGGLEQYF
TGTGCCAACAGTTGGAACGGGGGGCTCGAGCAGTACTTC
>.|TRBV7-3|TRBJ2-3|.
CASSSQGSRADTQYF
TGTGCCAGCAGCTCGCAGGGTAGCCGAGCAGATACGCAGTATTTT
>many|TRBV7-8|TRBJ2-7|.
CASKLGLEQYF
TGTGCCAGCAAGCTAGGCCTGGAGCAGTACTTC
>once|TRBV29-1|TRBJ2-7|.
CSVAGTQGYEQYF
TGCAGCGTCGCCGGGACTCAAGGGTACGAGCAGTACTTC
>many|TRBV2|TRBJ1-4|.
CASRAGIDEKLFF
TGTGCCAGCAGAGCGGGGATCGATGAAAAACTGTTTTTT
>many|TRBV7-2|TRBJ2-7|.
CASSPEAGQGQYF
TGTGCCAGCAGCCCCGAGGCAGGTCAGGGCCAGTACTTC
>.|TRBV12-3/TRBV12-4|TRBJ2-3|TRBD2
CASTSSAGVYADTQYF
TGTGCCAGCACTAGTAGCGCGGGGGTCTATGCAGATACGCAGTATTTT
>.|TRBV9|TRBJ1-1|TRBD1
CASSVGAGQNAEAFF
TGTGCCAGCAGCGTTGGGGCGGGACAGAACGCTGAAGCTTTCTTT
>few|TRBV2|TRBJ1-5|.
CASKGPDSNQPQHF
TGTGCCAGCAAAGGGCCAGATAGCAATCAGCCCCAGCATTTT